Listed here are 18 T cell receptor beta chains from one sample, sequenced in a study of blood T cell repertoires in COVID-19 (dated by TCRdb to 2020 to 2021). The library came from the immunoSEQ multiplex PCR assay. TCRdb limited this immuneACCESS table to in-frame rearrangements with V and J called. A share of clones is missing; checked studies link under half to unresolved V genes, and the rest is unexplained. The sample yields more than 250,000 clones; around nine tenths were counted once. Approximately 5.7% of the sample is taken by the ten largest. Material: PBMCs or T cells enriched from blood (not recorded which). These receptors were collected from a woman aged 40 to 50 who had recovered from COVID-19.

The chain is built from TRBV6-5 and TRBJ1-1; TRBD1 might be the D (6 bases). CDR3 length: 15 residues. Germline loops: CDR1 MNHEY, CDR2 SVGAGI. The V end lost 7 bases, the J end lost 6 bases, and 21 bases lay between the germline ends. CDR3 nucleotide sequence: TGTGCCAGCATGGTAGTTGGGCCAGGGGTTCCTGAAGCTTTCTTT. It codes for CASMVVGPGVPEAFF.

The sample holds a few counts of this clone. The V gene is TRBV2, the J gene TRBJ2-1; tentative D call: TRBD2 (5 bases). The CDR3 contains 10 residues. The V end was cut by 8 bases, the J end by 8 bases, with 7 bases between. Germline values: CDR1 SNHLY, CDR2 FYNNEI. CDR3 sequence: CASEGHEQFF. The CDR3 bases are TGTGCCAGCGAGGGCCATGAGCAGTTCTTC. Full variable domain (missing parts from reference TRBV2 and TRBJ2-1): EPEVTQTPSHQVTQMGQEVILRCVPISNHLYFYWYRQILGQKVEFLVSFYNNEISEKSEIFDDQFSVERPDGSNFTLKIRSTKLEDSAMYFCASEGHEQFFGPGTRLTVL.

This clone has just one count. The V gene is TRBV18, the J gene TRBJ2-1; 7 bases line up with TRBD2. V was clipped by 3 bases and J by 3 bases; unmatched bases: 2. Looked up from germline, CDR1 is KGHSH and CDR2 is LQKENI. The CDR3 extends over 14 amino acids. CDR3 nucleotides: TGTGCCAGCTCACCGGGGGGGGGCTACAATGAGCAGTTCTTC. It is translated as CASSPGGGYNEQFF.

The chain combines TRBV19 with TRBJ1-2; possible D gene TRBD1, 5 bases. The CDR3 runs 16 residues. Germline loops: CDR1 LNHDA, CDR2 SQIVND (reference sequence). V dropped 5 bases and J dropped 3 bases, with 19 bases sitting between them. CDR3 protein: CASSRGTGGSDYGYTF. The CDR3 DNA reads TGTGCCAGTAGTCGGGGGACGGGGGGAAGCGACTATGGCTACACCTTC.

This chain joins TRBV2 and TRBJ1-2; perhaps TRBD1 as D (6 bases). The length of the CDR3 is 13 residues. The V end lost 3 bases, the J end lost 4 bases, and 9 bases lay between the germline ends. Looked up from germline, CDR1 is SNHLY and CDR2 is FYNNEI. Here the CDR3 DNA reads TGTGCCAGCAGTGACAGGGGTACCTATGGCTACACCTTC. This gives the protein CASSDRGTYGYTF.

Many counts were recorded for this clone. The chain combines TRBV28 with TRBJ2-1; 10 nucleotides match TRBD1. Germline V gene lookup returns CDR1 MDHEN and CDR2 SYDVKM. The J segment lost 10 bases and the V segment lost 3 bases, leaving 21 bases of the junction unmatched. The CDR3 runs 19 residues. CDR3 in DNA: TGTGCCAGCAGTTTGGTCGAGGTGTTGGGGACAGGGGAGTTTGGGGAGCAGTTCTTC. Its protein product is CASSLVEVLGTGEFGEQFF.

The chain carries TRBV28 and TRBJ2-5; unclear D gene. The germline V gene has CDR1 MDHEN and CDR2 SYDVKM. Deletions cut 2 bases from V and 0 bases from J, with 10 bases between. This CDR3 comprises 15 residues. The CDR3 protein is CASSLPARNQETQYF. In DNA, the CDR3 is TGTGCCAGCAGTTTACCGGCTAGGAACCAAGAGACCCAGTACTTC. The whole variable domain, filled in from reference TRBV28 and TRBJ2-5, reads DVKVTQSSRYLVKRTGEKVFLECVQDMDHENMFWYRQDPGLGLRLIYFSYDVKMKEKGDIPEGYSVSREKKERFSLILESASTNQTSMYLCASSLPARNQETQYFGPGTRLLVL.

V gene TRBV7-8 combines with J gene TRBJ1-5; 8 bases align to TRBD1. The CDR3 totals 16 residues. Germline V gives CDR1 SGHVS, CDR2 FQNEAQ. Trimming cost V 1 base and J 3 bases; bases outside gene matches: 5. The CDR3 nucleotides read TGTGCCAGCAGCTTAGGGACAGGGAACCCCAATCAGCCCCAGCATTTT. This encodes CASSLGTGNPNQPQHF.

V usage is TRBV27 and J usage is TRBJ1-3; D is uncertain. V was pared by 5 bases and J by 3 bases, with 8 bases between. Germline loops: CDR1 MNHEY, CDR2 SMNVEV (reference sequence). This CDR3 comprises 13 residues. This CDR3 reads CASSTRIGNTIYF. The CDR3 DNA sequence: TGTGCCAGCAGTACAAGAATTGGAAACACCATATATTTT.

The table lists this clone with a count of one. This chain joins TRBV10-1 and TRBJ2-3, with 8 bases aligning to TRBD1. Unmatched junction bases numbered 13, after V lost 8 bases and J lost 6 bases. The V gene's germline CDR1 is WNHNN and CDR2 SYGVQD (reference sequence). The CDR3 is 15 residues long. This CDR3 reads CASPCTGGGDDTQYF. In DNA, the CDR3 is TGCGCCAGCCCTTGCACAGGGGGTGGCGACGATACGCAGTATTTT.

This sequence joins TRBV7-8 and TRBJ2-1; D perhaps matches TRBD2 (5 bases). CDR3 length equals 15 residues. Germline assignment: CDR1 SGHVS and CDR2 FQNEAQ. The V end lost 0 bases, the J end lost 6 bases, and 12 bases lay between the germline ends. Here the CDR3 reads CASSLAPSTANEQFF. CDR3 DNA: TGTGCCAGCAGCTTAGCTCCTAGCACAGCCAATGAGCAGTTCTTC.

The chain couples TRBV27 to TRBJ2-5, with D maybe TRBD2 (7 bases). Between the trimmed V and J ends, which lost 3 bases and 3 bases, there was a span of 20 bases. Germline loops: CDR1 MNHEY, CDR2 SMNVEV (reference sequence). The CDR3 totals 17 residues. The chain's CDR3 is CASSFGTPRGGKETQYF. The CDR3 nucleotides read TGTGCCAGCAGTTTCGGCACCCCGAGGGGGGGCAAAGAGACCCAGTACTTC.

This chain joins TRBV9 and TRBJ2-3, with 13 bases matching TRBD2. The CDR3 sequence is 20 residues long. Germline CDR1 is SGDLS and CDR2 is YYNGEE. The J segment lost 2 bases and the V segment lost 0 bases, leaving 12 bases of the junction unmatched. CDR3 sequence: CASSVEFRGTSGTPTDTQYF. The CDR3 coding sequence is TGTGCCAGCAGCGTAGAGTTTCGGGGGACTAGCGGGACTCCCACAGATACGCAGTATTTT.

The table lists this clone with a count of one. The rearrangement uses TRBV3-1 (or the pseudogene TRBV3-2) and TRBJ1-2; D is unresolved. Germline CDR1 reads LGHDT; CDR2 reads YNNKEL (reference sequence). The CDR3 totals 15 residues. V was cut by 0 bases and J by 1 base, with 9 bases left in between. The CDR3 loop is CASSQERRLNYGYTF. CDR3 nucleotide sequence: TGTGCCAGCAGCCAAGAACGGCGACTTAACTATGGCTACACCTTC.

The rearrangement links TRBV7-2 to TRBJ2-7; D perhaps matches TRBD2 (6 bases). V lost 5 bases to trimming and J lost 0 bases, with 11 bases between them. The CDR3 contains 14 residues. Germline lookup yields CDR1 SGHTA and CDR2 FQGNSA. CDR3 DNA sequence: TGTGCCAGCAGCCCCGGGACTGGCTCCTACGAGCAGTACTTC. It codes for CASSPGTGSYEQYF.

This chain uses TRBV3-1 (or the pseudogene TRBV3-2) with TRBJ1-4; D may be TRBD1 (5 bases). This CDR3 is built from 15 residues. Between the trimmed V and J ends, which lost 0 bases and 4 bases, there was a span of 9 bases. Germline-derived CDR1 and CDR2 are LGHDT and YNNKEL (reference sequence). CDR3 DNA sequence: TGTGCCAGCAGCCAAGAAGGGGCCTTTAATGAAAAACTGTTTTTT. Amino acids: CASSQEGAFNEKLFF.

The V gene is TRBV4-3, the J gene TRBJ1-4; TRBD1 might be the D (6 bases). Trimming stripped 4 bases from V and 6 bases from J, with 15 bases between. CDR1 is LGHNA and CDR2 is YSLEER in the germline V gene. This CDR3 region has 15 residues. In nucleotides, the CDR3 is TGCGCCAGCAGCCGGTTATACAGGGTAGATGAAAAACTGTTTTTT. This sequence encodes CASSRLYRVDEKLFF.

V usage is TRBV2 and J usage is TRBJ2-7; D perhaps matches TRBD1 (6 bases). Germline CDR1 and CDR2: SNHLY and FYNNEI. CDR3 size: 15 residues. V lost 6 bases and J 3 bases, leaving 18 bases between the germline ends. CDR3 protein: CASSPGHGSLYEQYF. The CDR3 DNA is TGTGCCAGCAGCCCGGGACACGGCAGTCTCTACGAGCAGTACTTC.